The 18 T cell receptor beta chains reported below all come from one sample, sequenced in a study of blood T cell repertoires in COVID-19. Sequenced by immunoSEQ multiplex PCR; TCRdb stores in-frame clones only, minus some. Of some 280,000 clones listed, approximately 90% are singletons. The sequenced sample consisted of peripheral blood. These receptors all come from a woman aged 60 to 75 with acute or convalescent COVID-19.

For this clone: The same CDR3 arises from other DNA sequences in this sample as well. The chain combines TRBV3-1 (or the pseudogene TRBV3-2) with TRBJ1-6; 7 bases line up with TRBD1. CDR1 is LGHDT, CDR2 YNNKEL, per germline (reference sequence). The CDR3 has 13 residues. V lost 1 base to trimming and J lost 9 bases; unmatched junction nucleotides: 0. The CDR3 is CASSQGQGSPLHF. The CDR3 bases are TGTGCCAGCAGCCAAGGACAGGGTTCACCCCTCCACTTT.

V gene TRBV7-9 combines with J gene TRBJ2-1; D perhaps matches TRBD2 (6 bases). This CDR3 is built from 14 residues. From germline, CDR1 is SEHNR and CDR2 FQNEAQ (reference sequence). The ends were cut back, 3 bases at V and 8 bases at J, with 14 bases in the middle. Here the CDR3 reads CASSFSGPTDEQFF. CDR3 bases: TGTGCCAGCAGCTTTAGCGGCCCTACGGATGAGCAGTTCTTC.

This chain connects TRBV5-4 to TRBJ2-7; the match to TRBD2 covers 8 bases. After removal of 5 bases from V and 2 bases from J, the junction contained 9 bases not matched to a gene. Germline V gives CDR1 SGHNT, CDR2 YYREEE (reference sequence). The CDR3 runs 15 residues. CDR3 nucleotide sequence: TGTGCCAGCAGTTTGCGGGAGGCCAGTCCCTACGAGCAGTACTTC. As protein: CASSLREASPYEQYF.

The chain is built from TRBV20-1 and TRBJ2-2, with 9 positions matching TRBD2. V lost 3 bases and J lost 7; bases outside the gene matches: 6. Germline CDR1 and CDR2: DFQATT and SNEGSKA (reference sequence). The CDR3 sequence is 14 residues long. Written as DNA, the CDR3 is TGCAGTGCTAGTTCTAGCGGGGCCCGCGGGGAGCTGTTTTTT. It translates to CSASSSGARGELFF.

The V gene is TRBV7-9, the J gene TRBJ2-1; the match to TRBD1 covers 12 bases. The CDR3 totals 16 residues. Germline CDR1 and CDR2: SEHNR and FQNEAQ (reference sequence). V shed 2 bases and J 9 bases; nucleotides not matched to a gene: 8. The CDR3 DNA sequence: TGTGCCAGCAGCTTAATCGCCGGGACAGGGGGCGGTGAGCAGTTCTTC. Its protein is CASSLIAGTGGGEQFF. Drawing the rest from reference TRBV7-9 and TRBJ2-1, the complete variable domain is DTGVSQNPRHKITKRGQNVTFRCDPISEHNRLYWYRQTLGQGPEFLTYFQNEAQLEKSRLLSDRFSAERPKGSFSTLEIQRTEQGDSAMYLCASSLIAGTGGGEQFFGPGTRLTVL.

V usage is TRBV5-6 and J usage is TRBJ1-5; no definite D call. V lost 4 bases, J lost 1 base, and 12 bases lay in between. The CDR3 length is 15 residues. Germline CDR1 is SGHDT and CDR2 is YYEEEE. The DNA of the CDR3 is TGTGCCAGCAGCCAGATCGACACCAGCAATCAGCCCCAGCATTTT. It is translated as CASSQIDTSNQPQHF.

This chain connects TRBV9 to TRBJ2-3; the match to TRBD2 covers 13 bases. Unmatched junction bases numbered 1, after V lost 0 bases and J lost 3 bases. This CDR3 has 16 amino acids. Germline-derived CDR1 and CDR2 are SGDLS and YYNGEE. The CDR3 DNA sequence: TGTGCCAGCAGCGTAGAACTAGCGGGAGGGACAGATACGCAGTATTTT. Encoded protein: CASSVELAGGTDTQYF.

The chain carries TRBV27 and TRBJ2-7; D perhaps matches TRBD2 (6 bases). V dropped 5 bases and J dropped 0 bases, with 14 bases sitting between them. This CDR3 comprises 15 residues. Germline V gives CDR1 MNHEY, CDR2 SMNVEV (reference sequence). CDR3 DNA sequence: TGTGCCAGCAGTCCTCGGACTATAAACTCCTACGAGCAGTACTTC. Translating it yields CASSPRTINSYEQYF.

The V call is TRBV18, the J call TRBJ2-7; tentatively, D is TRBD2 (8 bases). Trimming removed 6 bases from V and 6 bases from J, with 21 bases in between. The CDR3 spans 15 residues. Germline-derived CDR1 and CDR2 are KGHSH and LQKENI. CDR3 in DNA: TGTGCCAGCTCCCTCCAGGGACTAGAGGGGGCCGAGCAGTACTTC. This translates into CASSLQGLEGAEQYF.

The genes are TRBV11-2 and TRBJ2-3; unclear D gene. The germline V gene has CDR1 SGHAT and CDR2 FQNNGV. The CDR3 contains 15 residues. V gave up 1 base and J gave up 2 bases, with 10 bases separating them. The DNA of the CDR3 is TGTGCCAGCAGCTTAGTGTCTTCGGTCACAGATACGCAGTATTTT. Its protein is CASSLVSSVTDTQYF.

The CDR3 bases are TGTGCCAGCAGCGGATTAACCATCAGGAGCTACACCTTC. Residues: CASSGLTIRSYTF. V gene TRBV7-9 combines with J gene TRBJ1-2; D not resolved. The V end was cut by 5 bases, the J end by 9 bases, with 16 bases between. The CDR3 runs 13 residues. Germline V lookup: CDR1 SEHNR, CDR2 FQNEAQ (reference sequence).

The chain combines TRBV10-2 with TRBJ2-2; TRBD1 matches 9 bases. The CDR3 runs 16 residues. V shed 8 bases, J shed 6 bases, and the junction held 13 bases outside the gene matches. Per germline, CDR1 WSHSY and CDR2 SAAADI. The CDR3 region is CASGLAGTGNPGELFF. The DNA of the CDR3 is TGCGCCAGCGGGCTCGCCGGGACAGGGAATCCCGGGGAGCTGTTTTTT.

The chain has TRBV5-4 and TRBJ1-5; D not certain. The CDR3 has 15 residues. The germline V gene encodes CDR1 SGHNT and CDR2 YYREEE (reference sequence). The germline V and J ends were trimmed by 0 bases and 2 bases, with 9 bases remaining between them. The CDR3 region has the DNA TGTGCCAGCAGCTTGGACGGTGGAGGCAATCAGCCCCAGCATTTT. It is translated as CASSLDGGGNQPQHF.

The chain employs TRBV18 and TRBJ1-2; a possible D gene is TRBD1 (6 bases). Trimming left V 3 bases short and J 4 bases short, with 12 bases between. Germline CDR1 KGHSH, CDR2 LQKENI. This CDR3 contains 14 residues. As DNA, the CDR3 is TGTGCCAGCTCACCTGAGGGGGGGACCTATGGCTACACCTTC. Translated: CASSPEGGTYGYTF.

The chain employs TRBV9 and TRBJ2-1; TRBD2 aligns across 9 bases. CDR1 and CDR2 from the germline V gene are SGDLS and YYNGEE. This CDR3 has 19 amino acids. J lost 1 base, V lost 1 base, and 12 bases had no gene match. CDR3 nucleotides: TGTGCCAGCAGCGTACGGGGGGGACAACTAGCGGGTTCCTACAATGAGCAGTTCTTC. This gives the protein CASSVRGGQLAGSYNEQFF.

The V and J genes are TRBV27 and TRBJ2-1; D call uncertain. The CDR3 runs 12 residues. The germline gives CDR1 MNHEY, CDR2 SMNVEV (reference sequence). Trimming removed 6 bases from V and 6 bases from J, with 9 bases in between. The CDR3 bases are TGTGCCAGCAGCGTGGGCCCCAATGAGCAGTTCTTC. It yields the protein CASSVGPNEQFF.

Written as DNA, the CDR3 is TGCGCCAGCAGCCGAGCCGGGACTGGGTACAATGAGCAGTTCTTC. Encoded protein: CASSRAGTGYNEQFF. The chain uses TRBV4-1 and TRBJ2-1; tentative D call: TRBD2 (6 bases). In germline, CDR1 is MGHRA, CDR2 YSYEKL. The CDR3 has 15 amino acids. Trimming shortened V by 4 bases and J by 4 bases, and 14 bases separated the two germline ends.

The chain recombines TRBV27 with TRBJ2-1; 10 nucleotides align to TRBD1. There are 17 residues in the CDR3. Unmatched junction bases numbered 11, after V lost 1 base and J lost 8 bases. Germline V CDR1 and CDR2: MNHEY, SMNVEV (reference sequence). CDR3 residues: CASSLLEGTGVTYEQFF. The CDR3, as DNA: TGTGCCAGCAGTTTATTGGAGGGGACAGGGGTAACCTATGAGCAGTTCTTC.